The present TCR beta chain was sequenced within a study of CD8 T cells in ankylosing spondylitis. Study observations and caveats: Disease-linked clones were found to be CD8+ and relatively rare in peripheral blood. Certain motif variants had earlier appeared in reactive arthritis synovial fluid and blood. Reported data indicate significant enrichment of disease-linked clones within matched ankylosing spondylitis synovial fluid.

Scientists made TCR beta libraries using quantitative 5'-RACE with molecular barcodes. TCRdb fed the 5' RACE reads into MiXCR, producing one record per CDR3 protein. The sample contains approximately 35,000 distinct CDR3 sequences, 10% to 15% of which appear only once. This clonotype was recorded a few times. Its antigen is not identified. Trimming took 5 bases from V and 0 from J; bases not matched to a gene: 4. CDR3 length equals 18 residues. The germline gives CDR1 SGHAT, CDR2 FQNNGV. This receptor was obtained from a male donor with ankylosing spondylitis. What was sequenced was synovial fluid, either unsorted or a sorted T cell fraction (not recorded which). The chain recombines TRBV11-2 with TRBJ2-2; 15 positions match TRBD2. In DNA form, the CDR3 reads TGTGCCAGCAGCCCAAGGACTAGCGGGGGGGCGAACACCGGGGAGCTGTTTTTT. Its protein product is CASSPRTSGGANTGELFF.